This T cell receptor beta chain was observed in a study of CD8+ T cells in alopecia areata. The treatment here: oral pan-JAK inhibitor, 5-10 mg twice daily. The V end was cut by 2 bases, the J end by 2 bases, with 10 bases between. The CDR3 extends over 15 amino acids. Germline loops: CDR1 MNHEY, CDR2 SMNVEV (reference sequence). RNA, once extracted, was reverse transcribed into cDNA for use as the sequencing template. The repertoire was sequenced with immunoSEQ multiplex PCR; TCRdb's copy has only in-frame clones and lacks some. Counted here are fewer than 110,000 clones, almost 60% occurring once; the ten biggest clones make up 15% to 20%.

This sample comprised CD8+ T cells sorted from blood, obtained at week 56, from a patient treated with tofacitinib. The V and J genes are TRBV27 and TRBJ1-5; D is possibly TRBD1 (5 bases). This receptor was obtained from a human donor with alopecia areata. The DNA for the CDR3 is TGTGCCAGCAGTTTAGGTGTGGGGGGCAATCAGCCCCAGCATTTT. It codes for CASSLGVGGNQPQHF.